One sample yielded the 14 T cell receptor beta chains listed below, sequenced in a study of T cell responses to AZD1222 COVID-19 vaccine. TCRdb's table, derived via immunoSEQ multiplex PCR, lists solely in-frame clones and lacks some. The sample has 100,000 to 150,000 clones; more than 85% are singletons. The input for sequencing was peripheral blood, taken 28 days after the second AZD1222 dose. The receptors stem from an adult who received the AZD1222 COVID-19 vaccine.

The chain combines TRBV9 with TRBJ2-5; TRBD2 agrees at 9 bases. CDR3 size: 15 residues. With V trimmed by 0 bases and J by 5 bases, 5 bases remained unmatched. From germline, CDR1 is SGDLS and CDR2 YYNGEE. CDR3 DNA sequence: TGTGCCAGCAGCGTAGGGGGGACTAGCTCGGAGACCCAGTACTTC. It translates to CASSVGGTSSETQYF. Looking up the rest from reference TRBV9 and TRBJ2-5 gives the full variable domain: DSGVTQTPKHLITATGQRVTLRCSPRSGDLSVYWYQQSLDQGLQFLIQYYNGEERAKGNILERFSAQQFPDLHSELNLSSLELGDSALYFCASSVGGTSSETQYFGPGTRLLVL.

The chain combines TRBV24-1 with TRBJ1-2, with 7 bases fitting TRBD1. The CDR3 spans 15 residues. Germline values: CDR1 KGHDR, CDR2 SFDVKD. The trim removed 4 bases at V and 8 bases at J, leaving 12 bases unmatched. The CDR3 region has the DNA TGTGCCACCAGTGACCCGAGACAGGGTATTAGCGGCTACACCTTC. Translated: CATSDPRQGISGYTF.

Only one count was recorded for this clone. V gene TRBV11-3 combines with J gene TRBJ2-3; 12 nucleotides match TRBD2. This CDR3 comprises 14 residues. With 5 bases clipped from V and 10 bases from J, the junction kept 7 bases outside the gene matches. Per germline, CDR1 SGHNT and CDR2 YENEEA. The CDR3 spells CASSPSGRAPAQYF. CDR3 nucleotide sequence: TGTGCCAGCAGCCCTAGCGGGAGGGCCCCAGCGCAGTATTTT.

The chain's CDR3 is CASSLVGTENYGYTF. CDR3 nucleotide sequence: TGTGCCAGCAGCTTAGTCGGGACGGAAAACTATGGCTACACCTTC. This chain connects TRBV7-2 to TRBJ1-2; tentatively, D is TRBD1 (5 bases). V lost 1 base to trimming and J lost 2 bases, with 11 bases between them. This CDR3 has 15 residues. From germline, CDR1 is SGHTA and CDR2 FQGNSA.

The chain joins TRBV5-1 to TRBJ1-4; maybe TRBD1 (6 bases). The CDR3 runs to 15 residues. Trimming removed 4 bases at V and 1 base at J, with 11 bases between. Germline values: CDR1 SGHRS, CDR2 YFSETQ. The CDR3 region is CASSPGQLTNEKLFF. CDR3 in DNA: TGCGCCAGCAGCCCCGGACAGCTAACTAATGAAAAACTGTTTTTT.

The rearrangement uses TRBV7-9 and TRBJ1-1; tentatively, D is TRBD1 (6 bases). With 4 bases removed from V and 8 bases from J, the gap between germline ends came to 17 bases. The CDR3 loop spans 14 amino acids. Germline V CDR1 and CDR2: SEHNR, FQNEAQ (reference sequence). For the CDR3, the DNA is TGTGCCAGCAGCTCCAGGGGAGGGACCCTGGAAGCTTTCTTT. This encodes CASSSRGGTLEAFF.

The chain is built from TRBV6-5 and TRBJ1-6; 7 bases match TRBD1. V lost 4 bases and J lost 7; bases outside the gene matches: 10. The CDR3 sequence is 16 residues long. Germline lookup yields CDR1 MNHEY and CDR2 SVGAGI. The CDR3 DNA reads as TGTGCCAGCAGTTTTGACAGGGTGGTAGGCAATTCACCCCTCCACTTT. Translation: CASSFDRVVGNSPLHF.

The rearrangement uses TRBV6-1 and TRBJ1-5, with D possibly matching TRBD1 (5 bases). In germline, CDR1 is MNHNS, CDR2 SASEGT. This CDR3 region has 16 residues. V shed 3 bases and J shed 2 bases, with 14 bases lying between them. CDR3 in DNA: TGTGCCAGCAGTGATGGGTTGGGGGTGGGCAATCAGCCCCAGCATTTT. Residues: CASSDGLGVGNQPQHF.

The chain combines TRBV12-5 with TRBJ2-3; D is possibly TRBD2 (5 bases). Trimming shortened V by 6 bases and J by 6 bases, and 19 bases separated the two germline ends. Germline loops: CDR1 LGHNT, CDR2 FRNRAP. CDR3 size: 15 residues. The CDR3 sequence: CASGPSPRGADTQYF. CDR3 bases: TGTGCTAGTGGACCCTCACCCCGGGGTGCGGATACGCAGTATTTT.

The rearrangement uses TRBV4-2 and TRBJ1-1; D possibly corresponds to TRBD1 (5 bases). Germline V CDR1 and CDR2: LGHNA, YNFKEQ. There are 14 residues in the CDR3. V gave up 0 bases and J gave up 5 bases, with 10 bases separating them. Here the CDR3 reads CASSQEGGGTEAFF. The CDR3 DNA sequence: TGTGCCAGCAGCCAAGAGGGCGGGGGGACTGAAGCTTTCTTT.

The chain has TRBV6-2 or TRBV6-3 and TRBJ1-1; no clear D gene. This CDR3 is built from 13 residues. Germline CDR1 MNHEY, CDR2 SVGEGT. V lost 4 bases and J 6 bases, leaving 12 bases between the germline ends. CDR3 region: CASSSPGPAEAFF. The CDR3 region has the DNA TGTGCCAGCAGTTCTCCGGGCCCCGCTGAAGCTTTCTTT.

This clone has more than one count but fewer than ten. The J gene is TRBJ1-1, the V gene TRBV5-1, with 10 bases aligning to TRBD1. Germline lookup yields CDR1 SGHRS and CDR2 YFSETQ. This CDR3 spans 14 amino acids. Trimming removed 7 bases from V and 6 bases from J; junction bases left unmatched: 9. CDR3 in DNA: TGCGCCAGCTCAACTGGACAGGGGGTATCTGAAGCTTTCTTT. Protein sequence: CASSTGQGVSEAFF. Together with reference TRBV5-1 and TRBJ1-1, the CDR3 gives the full variable domain: KAGVTQTPRYLIKTRGQQVTLSCSPISGHRSVSWYQQTPGQGLQFLFEYFSETQRNKGNFPGRFSGRQFSNSRSEMNVSTLELGDSALYLCASSTGQGVSEAFFGQGTRLTVV.

This clone was counted between two and nine times. The V call is TRBV14, the J call TRBJ2-1, with TRBD2 matching over 7 bases. This CDR3 spans 17 amino acids. CDR1 and CDR2 from the germline V gene are SGHDN and FVKESK. Germline trimming cut 1 base from V and 4 bases from J; bases unmatched to any gene: 10. CDR3 amino acids: CASSQGVGLAEYNEQFF. The CDR3 DNA is TGTGCCAGCAGCCAAGGGGTGGGGCTAGCGGAATACAATGAGCAGTTCTTC.

This sequence joins TRBV5-4 and TRBJ1-1, with D unresolved. CDR3 length: 14 amino acids. Germline V CDR1 and CDR2: SGHNT, YYREEE (reference sequence). Trimming stripped 2 bases from V and 1 base from J, with 9 bases between. CDR3 nucleotide sequence: TGTGCCAGCAGCTTTCTGGGGTCGAACACTGAAGCTTTCTTT. Translated, it gives CASSFLGSNTEAFF. Full variable domain (outside the CDR3, taken from reference TRBV5-4 and TRBJ1-1): ETGVTQSPTHLIKTRGQQVTLRCSSQSGHNTVSWYQQALGQGPQFIFQYYREEENGRGNFPPRFSGLQFPNYSSELNVNALELDDSALYLCASSFLGSNTEAFFGQGTRLTVV.